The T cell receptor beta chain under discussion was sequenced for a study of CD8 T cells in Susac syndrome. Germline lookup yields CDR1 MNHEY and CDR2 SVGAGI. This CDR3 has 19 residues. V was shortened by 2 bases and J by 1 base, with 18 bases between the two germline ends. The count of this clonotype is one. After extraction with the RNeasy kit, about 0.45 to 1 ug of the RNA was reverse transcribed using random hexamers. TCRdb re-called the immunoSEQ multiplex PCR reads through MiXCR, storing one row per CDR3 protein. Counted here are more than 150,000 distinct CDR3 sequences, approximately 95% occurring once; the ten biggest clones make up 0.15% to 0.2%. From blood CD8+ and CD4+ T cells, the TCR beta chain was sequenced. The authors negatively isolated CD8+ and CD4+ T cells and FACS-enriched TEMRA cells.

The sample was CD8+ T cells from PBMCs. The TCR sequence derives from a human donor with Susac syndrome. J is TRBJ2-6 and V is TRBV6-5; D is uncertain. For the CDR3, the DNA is TGTGCCAGCAGTTACAGTTGGGGTGGGGTTGATTCTGGGGCCAACGTCCTGACTTTC. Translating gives CASSYSWGGVDSGANVLTF.